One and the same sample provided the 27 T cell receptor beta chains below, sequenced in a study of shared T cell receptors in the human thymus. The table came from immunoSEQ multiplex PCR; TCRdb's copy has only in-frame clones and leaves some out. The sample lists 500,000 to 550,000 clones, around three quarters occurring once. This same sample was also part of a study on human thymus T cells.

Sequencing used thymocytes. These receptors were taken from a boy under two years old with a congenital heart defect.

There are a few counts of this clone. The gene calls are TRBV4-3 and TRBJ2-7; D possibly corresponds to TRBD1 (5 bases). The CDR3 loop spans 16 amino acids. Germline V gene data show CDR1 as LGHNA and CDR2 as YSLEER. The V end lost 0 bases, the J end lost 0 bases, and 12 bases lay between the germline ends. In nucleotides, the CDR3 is TGCGCCAGCAGCCAAGATAAGGGGCGATACTCCTACGAGCAGTACTTC. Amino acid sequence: CASSQDKGRYSYEQYF.

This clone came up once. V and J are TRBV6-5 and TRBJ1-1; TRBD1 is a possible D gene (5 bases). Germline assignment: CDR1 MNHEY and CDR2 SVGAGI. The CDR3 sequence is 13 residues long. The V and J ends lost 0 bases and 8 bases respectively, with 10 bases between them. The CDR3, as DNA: TGTGCCAGCAGTTACTCGTCGCAGGGAGAAGCTTTCTTT. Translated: CASSYSSQGEAFF.

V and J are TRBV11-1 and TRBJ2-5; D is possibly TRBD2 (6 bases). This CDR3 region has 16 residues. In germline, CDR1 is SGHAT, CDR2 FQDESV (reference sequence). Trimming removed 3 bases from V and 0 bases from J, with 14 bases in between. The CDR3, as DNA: TGTGCCAGCAGCTTTTTGGGGACTCCGTACCAAGAGACCCAGTACTTC. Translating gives CASSFLGTPYQETQYF.

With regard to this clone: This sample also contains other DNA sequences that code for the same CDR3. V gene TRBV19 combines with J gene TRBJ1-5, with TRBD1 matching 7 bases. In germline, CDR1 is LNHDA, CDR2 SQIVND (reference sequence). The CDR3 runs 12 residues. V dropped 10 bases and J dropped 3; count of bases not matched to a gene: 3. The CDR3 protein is CATGQVNQPQHF. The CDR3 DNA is TGTGCCACCGGACAGGTCAATCAGCCCCAGCATTTT.

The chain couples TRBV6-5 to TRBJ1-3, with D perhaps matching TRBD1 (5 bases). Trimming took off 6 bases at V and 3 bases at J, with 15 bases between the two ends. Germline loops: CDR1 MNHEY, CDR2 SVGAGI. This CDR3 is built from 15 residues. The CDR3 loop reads CASRLSSGIGNTIYF. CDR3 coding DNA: TGTGCCAGCAGGCTTTCCTCAGGGATTGGAAACACCATATATTTT.

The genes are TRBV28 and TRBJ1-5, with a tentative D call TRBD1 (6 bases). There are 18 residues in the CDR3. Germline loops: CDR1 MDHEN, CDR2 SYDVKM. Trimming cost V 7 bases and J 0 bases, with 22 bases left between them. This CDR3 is CASTSDRRELYSNQPQHF. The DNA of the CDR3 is TGTGCCAGCACTTCCGACAGGCGGGAGCTCTATAGCAATCAGCCCCAGCATTTT.

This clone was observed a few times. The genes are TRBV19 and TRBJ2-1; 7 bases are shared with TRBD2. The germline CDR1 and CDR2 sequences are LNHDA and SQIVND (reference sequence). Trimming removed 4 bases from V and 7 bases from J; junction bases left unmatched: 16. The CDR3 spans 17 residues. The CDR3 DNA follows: TGTGCCAGTAGTACGTTTCTAGCGGACGAGGGTGGGAATGAGCAGTTCTTC. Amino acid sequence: CASSTFLADEGGNEQFF.

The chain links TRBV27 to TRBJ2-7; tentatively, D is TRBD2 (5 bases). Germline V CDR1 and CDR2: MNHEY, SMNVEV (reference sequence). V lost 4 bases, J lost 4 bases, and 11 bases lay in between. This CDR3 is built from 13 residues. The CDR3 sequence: CASSYGTGYEQYF. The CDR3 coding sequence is TGTGCCAGCAGTTACGGAACGGGGTACGAGCAGTACTTC.

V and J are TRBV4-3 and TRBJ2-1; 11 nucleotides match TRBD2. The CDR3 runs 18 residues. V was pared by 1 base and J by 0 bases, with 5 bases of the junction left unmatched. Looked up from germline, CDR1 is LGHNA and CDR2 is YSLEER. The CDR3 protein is CASSQVGTSGPSYNEQFF. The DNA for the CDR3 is TGCGCCAGCAGCCAAGTTGGGACTAGCGGCCCCTCCTACAATGAGCAGTTCTTC.

This chain's CDR3 is CASSLEGGPANQPQHF. CDR3 DNA: TGTGCCAGCAGCTTAGAAGGGGGCCCGGCGAATCAGCCCCAGCATTTT. J is TRBJ1-5 and V is TRBV7-8; TRBD1 agrees at 7 bases. This CDR3 contains 16 residues. Germline CDR1 reads SGHVS; CDR2 reads FQNEAQ. After removal of 1 base from V and 4 bases from J, the junction contained 7 bases not matched to a gene.

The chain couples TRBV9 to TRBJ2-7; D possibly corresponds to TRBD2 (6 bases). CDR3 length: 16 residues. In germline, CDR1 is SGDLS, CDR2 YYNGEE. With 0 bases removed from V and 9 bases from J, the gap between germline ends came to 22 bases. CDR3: CASSVEGWEAPDVQYF. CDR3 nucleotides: TGTGCCAGCAGCGTAGAAGGGTGGGAGGCCCCTGATGTGCAGTACTTC.

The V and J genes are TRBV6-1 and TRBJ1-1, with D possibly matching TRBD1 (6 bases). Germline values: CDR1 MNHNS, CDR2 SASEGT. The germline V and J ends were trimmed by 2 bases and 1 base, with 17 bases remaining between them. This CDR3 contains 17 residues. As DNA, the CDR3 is TGTGCCAGCAGTGAATTTGGGTCAGGGGCTAGGAACACTGAAGCTTTCTTT. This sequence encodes CASSEFGSGARNTEAFF.

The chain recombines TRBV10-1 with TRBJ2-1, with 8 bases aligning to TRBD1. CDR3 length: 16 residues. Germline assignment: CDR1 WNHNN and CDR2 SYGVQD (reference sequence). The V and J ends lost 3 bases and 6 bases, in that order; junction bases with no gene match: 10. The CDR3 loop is CASSDMTGQGINEQFF. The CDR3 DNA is TGCGCCAGCAGTGACATGACAGGACAGGGTATCAATGAGCAGTTCTTC.

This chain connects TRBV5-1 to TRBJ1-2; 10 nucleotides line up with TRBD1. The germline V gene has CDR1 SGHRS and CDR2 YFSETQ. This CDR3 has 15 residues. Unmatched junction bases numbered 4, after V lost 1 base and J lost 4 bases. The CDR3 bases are TGCGCCAGCAGCTTGAGGGACAGGGGCCGCTATGGCTACACCTTC. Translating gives CASSLRDRGRYGYTF.

The CDR3 loop reads CASSGSQLDGYTF. DNA for the CDR3: TGTGCCAGCAGCGGGTCTCAGTTGGATGGCTACACCTTC. The V gene is TRBV9, the J gene TRBJ1-2; D is ambiguous. Deletions cut 3 bases from V and 6 bases from J, with 12 bases between. Looked up from germline, CDR1 is SGDLS and CDR2 is YYNGEE. The CDR3 has 13 residues.

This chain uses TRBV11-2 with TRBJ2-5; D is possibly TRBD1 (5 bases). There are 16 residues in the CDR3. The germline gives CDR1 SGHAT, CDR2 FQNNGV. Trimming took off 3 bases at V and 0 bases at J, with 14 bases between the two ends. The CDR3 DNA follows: TGTGCCAGCAGCTTTTTTGGGGCACAGTACCAAGAGACCCAGTACTTC. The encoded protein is CASSFFGAQYQETQYF. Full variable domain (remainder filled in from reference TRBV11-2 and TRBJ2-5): EAGVAQSPRYKIIEKRQSVAFWCNPISGHATLYWYQQILGQGPKLLIQFQNNGVVDDSQLPKDRFSAERLKGVDSTLKIQPAKLEDSAVYLCASSFFGAQYQETQYFGPGTRLLVL.

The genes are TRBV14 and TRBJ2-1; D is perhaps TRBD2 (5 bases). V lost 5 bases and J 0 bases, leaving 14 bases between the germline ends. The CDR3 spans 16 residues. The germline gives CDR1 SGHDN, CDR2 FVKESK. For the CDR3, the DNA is TGTGCCAGCAGCAAAGGGAACGGGAACTCCTACAATGAGCAGTTCTTC. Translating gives CASSKGNGNSYNEQFF.

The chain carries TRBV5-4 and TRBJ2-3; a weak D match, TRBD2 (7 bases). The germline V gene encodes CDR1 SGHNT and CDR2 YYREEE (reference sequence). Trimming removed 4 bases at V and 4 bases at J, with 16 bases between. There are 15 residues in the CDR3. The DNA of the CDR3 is TGTGCCAGCAGCCCCTCTAGGGGGGGTGCAGATACGCAGTATTTT. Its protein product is CASSPSRGGADTQYF.

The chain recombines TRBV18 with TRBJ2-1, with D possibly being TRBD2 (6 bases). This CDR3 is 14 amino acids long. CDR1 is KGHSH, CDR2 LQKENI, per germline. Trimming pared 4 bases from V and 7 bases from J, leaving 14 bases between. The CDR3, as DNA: TGTGCCAGCTCACAGCGTCCCGGGGGAAATGAGCAGTTCTTC. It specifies CASSQRPGGNEQFF.

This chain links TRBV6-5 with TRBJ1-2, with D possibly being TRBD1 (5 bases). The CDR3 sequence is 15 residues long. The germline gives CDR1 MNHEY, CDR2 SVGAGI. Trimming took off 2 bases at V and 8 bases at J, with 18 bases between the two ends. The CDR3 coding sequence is TGTGCCAGCAGTTACAAGCGGGGGATCGCGGCCGGCTACACCTTC. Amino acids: CASSYKRGIAAGYTF.

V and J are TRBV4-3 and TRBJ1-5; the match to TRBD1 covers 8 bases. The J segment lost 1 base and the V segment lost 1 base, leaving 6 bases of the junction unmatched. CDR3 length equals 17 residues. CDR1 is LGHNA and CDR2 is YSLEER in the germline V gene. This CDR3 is CASSQVTGGASNQPQHF. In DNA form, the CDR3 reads TGCGCCAGCAGCCAAGTCACAGGGGGTGCGAGCAATCAGCCCCAGCATTTT.

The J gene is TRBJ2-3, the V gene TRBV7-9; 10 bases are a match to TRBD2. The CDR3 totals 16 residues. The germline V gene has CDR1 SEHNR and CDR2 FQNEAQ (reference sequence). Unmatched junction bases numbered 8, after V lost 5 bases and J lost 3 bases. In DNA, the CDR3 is TGTGCCAGCAGCGGCCCCACTAGCGGGATAACAGATACGCAGTATTTT. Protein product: CASSGPTSGITDTQYF. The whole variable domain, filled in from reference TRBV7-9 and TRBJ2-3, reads DTGVSQNPRHKITKRGQNVTFRCDPISEHNRLYWYRQTLGQGPEFLTYFQNEAQLEKSRLLSDRFSAERPKGSFSTLEIQRTEQGDSAMYLCASSGPTSGITDTQYFGPGTRLTVL.

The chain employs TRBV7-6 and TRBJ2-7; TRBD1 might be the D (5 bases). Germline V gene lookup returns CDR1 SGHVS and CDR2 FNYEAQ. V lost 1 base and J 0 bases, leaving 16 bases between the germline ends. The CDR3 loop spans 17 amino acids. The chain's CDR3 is CASSLGPGAAGSYEQYF. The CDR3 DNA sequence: TGTGCCAGCAGCTTAGGACCTGGGGCGGCTGGCTCCTACGAGCAGTACTTC.

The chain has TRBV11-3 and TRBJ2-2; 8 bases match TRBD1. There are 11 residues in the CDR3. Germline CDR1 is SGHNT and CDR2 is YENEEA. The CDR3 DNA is TGTGACCAGGGGGCTATCGGGGAGCTGTTTTTT. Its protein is CDQGAIGELFF.

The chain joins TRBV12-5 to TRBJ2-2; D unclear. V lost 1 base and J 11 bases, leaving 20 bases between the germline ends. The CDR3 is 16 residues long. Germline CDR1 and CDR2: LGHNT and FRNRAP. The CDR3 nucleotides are TGTGCTAGTGGTTTGGCATCTCACAAGGTACTAATAGAGCTGTTTTTT. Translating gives CASGLASHKVLIELFF.

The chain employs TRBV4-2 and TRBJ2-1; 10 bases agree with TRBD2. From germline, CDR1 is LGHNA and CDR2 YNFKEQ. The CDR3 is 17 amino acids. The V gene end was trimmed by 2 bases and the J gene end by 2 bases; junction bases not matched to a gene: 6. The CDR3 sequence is CASSQRKAGGAYNEQFF. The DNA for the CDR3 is TGTGCCAGCAGCCAAAGGAAAGCGGGGGGGGCCTACAATGAGCAGTTCTTC.

In nucleotides, the CDR3 is TGTGCCAGCAGCTTAGCCGGGAGGGACACAGATACGCAGTATTTT. This gives the protein CASSLAGRDTDTQYF. This rearrangement joins TRBV7-2 to TRBJ2-3, with TRBD2 matching 8 bases. Germline-derived CDR1 and CDR2 are SGHTA and FQGNSA. With 0 bases clipped from V and 2 bases from J, the junction kept 1 base outside the gene matches. This CDR3 is 15 amino acids long.